These T cell receptor beta chains were read from a single sample in a study of T-cell reconstitution after alpha-beta-depleted transplantation in children. In TCRdb, the PCR reads were re-called with MiXCR into one record per CDR3 protein. This sample carries about 270,000 distinct CDR3 sequences, 9.9% of them seen once, and the ten largest clones take roughly a tenth. This material consisted of PBMCs from the stem cell graft donor, taken from the stem cell graft. These receptors were taken from a human donor who donated a stem cell graft to a child with SCID. CDR3s include the opening cysteine and the closing phenylalanine or tryptophan. D genes are given only for firm matches. Only part of the rows carry a size: once, few, many, or a class if the clone is expanded.

V gene: TRBV5-1; J gene: TRBJ2-1; D gene: TRBD2; clone size: many; CDR3 DNA: TGCGCCAGCAGCTTGGCGCTAGCGGGGGGGGTCTACAATGAGCAGTTCTTC; CDR3 protein: CASSLALAGGVYNEQFF
V gene: TRBV20-1; J gene: TRBJ2-1; D gene: NA; clone size: NA; CDR3 DNA: TGCAGTGCAACCAGGGAGAATGAGCAGTTCTTC; CDR3 protein: CSATRENEQFF
V gene: TRBV5-6; J gene: TRBJ2-1; D gene: TRBD1; clone size: NA; CDR3 DNA: TGTGCCAGCAGCGACAGGGGGGTGGACAATGAGCAGTTCTTC; CDR3 protein: CASSDRGVDNEQFF
V gene: TRBV12-3/TRBV12-4; J gene: TRBJ2-3; D gene: NA; clone size: few; CDR3 DNA: TGTGCCAGCAGTTTATGGCAACCCAGCACAGATACGCAGTATTTT; CDR3 protein: CASSLWQPSTDTQYF
V gene: TRBV24-1; J gene: TRBJ2-2; D gene: NA; clone size: many; CDR3 DNA: TGTGCCACCGCCAGTGCACAGTCTGTTACCGGGGAGCTGTTTTTT; CDR3 protein: CATASAQSVTGELFF
V gene: TRBV5-1; J gene: TRBJ2-2; D gene: TRBD2; clone size: few; CDR3 DNA: TGCGCCAGCAGCTCCCCTAGCGGGGCAAACACCGGGGAGCTGTTTTTT; CDR3 protein: CASSSPSGANTGELFF
V gene: TRBV7-9; J gene: TRBJ1-1; D gene: NA; clone size: NA; CDR3 DNA: TGTGCCAGCAGCTTAGTGGCAGGGCAGAGGACTGAAGCTTTCTTT; CDR3 protein: CASSLVAGQRTEAFF
V gene: TRBV6-1; J gene: TRBJ2-3; D gene: TRBD2; clone size: NA; CDR3 DNA: TGTGCCAGCAGCCGCGGACTAGCCCTTACAGATACGCAGTATTTT; CDR3 protein: CASSRGLALTDTQYF
V gene: TRBV12-3/TRBV12-4; J gene: TRBJ1-5; D gene: NA; clone size: many; CDR3 DNA: TGTGCCAGCAGTAGGGTGGTTCAGCCCCAGCATTTT; CDR3 protein: CASSRVVQPQHF
V gene: TRBV5-1; J gene: TRBJ2-7; D gene: TRBD1; clone size: few; CDR3 DNA: TGCGCCAGCAGCCTCCGGCCGGGACAGGACTCCTACGAGCAGTACTTC; CDR3 protein: CASSLRPGQDSYEQYF
V gene: TRBV20-1; J gene: TRBJ2-5; D gene: NA; clone size: few; CDR3 DNA: TGCAGTGCCCCTATCCGGGATCCTTCAGAGACCCAGTACTTC; CDR3 protein: CSAPIRDPSETQYF
V gene: TRBV18; J gene: TRBJ2-7; D gene: TRBD2; clone size: NA; CDR3 DNA: TGTGCCAGCTCATCGACTAGCGGGGGATACTACGAGCAGTACTTC; CDR3 protein: CASSSTSGGYYEQYF
V gene: TRBV27; J gene: TRBJ1-5; D gene: NA; clone size: NA; CDR3 DNA: TGTGCCAGCAGTCCCGGGGGGTCGGGTAATCAGCCCCAGCATTTT; CDR3 protein: CASSPGGSGNQPQHF
V gene: TRBV20-1; J gene: TRBJ2-5; D gene: TRBD2; clone size: few; CDR3 DNA: TGCAGTGCTAGGCGGGCGGGGGGACAAGAGACCCAGTACTTC; CDR3 protein: CSARRAGGQETQYF
V gene: TRBV15; J gene: TRBJ1-2; D gene: NA; clone size: NA; CDR3 DNA: TGTGCCACCAGCAGAGATTACTATGGCTACACCTTC; CDR3 protein: CATSRDYYGYTF
V gene: TRBV5-1; J gene: TRBJ2-3; D gene: TRBD1; clone size: few; CDR3 DNA: TGCGCCAGCAGCTCTGGAAGTCACAGGGGGGCGGCAGATACGCAGTATTTT; CDR3 protein: CASSSGSHRGAADTQYF
V gene: TRBV29-1; J gene: TRBJ2-5; D gene: NA; clone size: many; CDR3 DNA: TGCAGCGTTGAAGATTCGGTCGCTTTAGGGTCCCAGTACTTC; CDR3 protein: CSVEDSVALGSQYF
V gene: TRBV7-9; J gene: TRBJ2-1; D gene: TRBD1; clone size: few; CDR3 DNA: TGTGCCAGCAGCGCCCGACAGGGCCCCTACAATGAGCAGTTCTTC; CDR3 protein: CASSARQGPYNEQFF
V gene: TRBV15; J gene: TRBJ2-6; D gene: NA; clone size: NA; CDR3 DNA: TGTGCCACCAGCAGGACAGGAAGCTCTGGGGCCAACGTCCTGACTTTC; CDR3 protein: CATSRTGSSGANVLTF
V gene: TRBV29-1; J gene: TRBJ2-7; D gene: TRBD1; clone size: NA; CDR3 DNA: TGCAGCGTGGGACAGGGGGGCGAGCAGTACTTC; CDR3 protein: CSVGQGGEQYF
V gene: TRBV12-3/TRBV12-4; J gene: TRBJ1-5; D gene: NA; clone size: many; CDR3 DNA: TGTGCCACTTCAGCGGGCTCTGATCAGCCCCAGCATTTT; CDR3 protein: CATSAGSDQPQHF
V gene: TRBV20-1; J gene: TRBJ1-6; D gene: TRBD1; clone size: NA; CDR3 DNA: TGCAGTGCTACTATAGGGGGCAGCCTCCATTCACCCCTCCACTTT; CDR3 protein: CSATIGGSLHSPLHF
V gene: TRBV7-2; J gene: TRBJ1-1; D gene: NA; clone size: few; CDR3 DNA: TGTGCCAGCAGGACCTTCCCAGGAGTCACTGAAGCTTTCTTT; CDR3 protein: CASRTFPGVTEAFF
V gene: TRBV6-1; J gene: TRBJ2-7; D gene: NA; clone size: few; CDR3 DNA: TGTGCCAGCAGTGAACGGAGCGGGCCTCGGAACGAGCAGTACTTC; CDR3 protein: CASSERSGPRNEQYF
V gene: TRBV20-1; J gene: TRBJ2-7; D gene: TRBD1; clone size: many; CDR3 DNA: TGCAGTGCTAGAGAGGACAGGGACTACGAGCAGTACTTC; CDR3 protein: CSAREDRDYEQYF
V gene: TRBV19; J gene: TRBJ1-5; D gene: NA; clone size: NA; CDR3 DNA: TGTGCCAGTAGTATCGGGACGTCGACTGGAGTGGCACAGCCCCAGCATTTT; CDR3 protein: CASSIGTSTGVAQPQHF
V gene: TRBV6-1; J gene: TRBJ2-1; D gene: TRBD1; clone size: NA; CDR3 DNA: TGTGCCAGCTGGGAAACAGGGGAGCAGTACAATGAGCAGTTCTTC; CDR3 protein: CASWETGEQYNEQFF
V gene: TRBV12-3/TRBV12-4; J gene: TRBJ2-5; D gene: NA; clone size: NA; CDR3 DNA: TGTGCCAGCAGCCTAGACAGGTTACAAGAGACCCAGTACTTC; CDR3 protein: CASSLDRLQETQYF
V gene: TRBV7-9; J gene: TRBJ2-1; D gene: TRBD2; clone size: few; CDR3 DNA: TGTGCCAGCAGCTTAGTGGCGGGGGGGCTGGGTGAGCAGTTCTTC; CDR3 protein: CASSLVAGGLGEQFF
V gene: TRBV12-3/TRBV12-4; J gene: TRBJ2-5; D gene: NA; clone size: many; CDR3 DNA: TGTGCCAGCAGTCCCATGAGAGAGACCCAGTACTTC; CDR3 protein: CASSPMRETQYF
V gene: TRBV6-1; J gene: TRBJ1-3; D gene: TRBD1; clone size: NA; CDR3 DNA: TGTGCCAGCAGCCCGGACAGGGGGCGCGAAAACACCATATATTTT; CDR3 protein: CASSPDRGRENTIYF
V gene: TRBV9; J gene: TRBJ2-5; D gene: NA; clone size: few; CDR3 DNA: TGTGCCAGCAGCGCCGGAGGGGGGCCCCCACAAGAGACCCAGTACTTC; CDR3 protein: CASSAGGGPPQETQYF
V gene: TRBV6-5; J gene: TRBJ2-5; D gene: NA; clone size: NA; CDR3 DNA: TGTGCCAGCAGTTCTCCAGGGTTGGAGACCCAGTACTTC; CDR3 protein: CASSSPGLETQYF
V gene: TRBV2; J gene: TRBJ1-2; D gene: NA; clone size: NA; CDR3 DNA: TGTGCCAGCAGTCCAGGGACCGGCTACACCTTC; CDR3 protein: CASSPGTGYTF
V gene: TRBV3-1; J gene: TRBJ2-1; D gene: TRBD2; clone size: few; CDR3 DNA: TGTGCCAGCAGCCAGCAAATAGCGGGGGAGAACAATGAGCAGTTCTTC; CDR3 protein: CASSQQIAGENNEQFF
V gene: TRBV11-2; J gene: TRBJ2-3; D gene: TRBD2; clone size: few; CDR3 DNA: TGTGCCAGCAGCTTAGGTAGCGGGCGTTCAGATACGCAGTATTTT; CDR3 protein: CASSLGSGRSDTQYF
V gene: TRBV28; J gene: TRBJ1-4; D gene: NA; clone size: few; CDR3 DNA: TGTGCCAGCAGTCCCAATCGGATAAATGAAAAACTGTTTTTT; CDR3 protein: CASSPNRINEKLFF
V gene: TRBV5-1; J gene: TRBJ2-7; D gene: TRBD1; clone size: NA; CDR3 DNA: TGCGCCAGCAGCTCAGGGGGCTTGAGCTCCTACGAGCAGTACTTC; CDR3 protein: CASSSGGLSSYEQYF
V gene: TRBV10-3; J gene: TRBJ1-1; D gene: TRBD1; clone size: few; CDR3 DNA: TGTGCCATCAGAACCCACAGTCGACAGGGTTTCGGCACTGAAGCTTTCTTT; CDR3 protein: CAIRTHSRQGFGTEAFF
V gene: TRBV5-1; J gene: TRBJ2-2; D gene: NA; clone size: NA; CDR3 DNA: TGCGCCAGCAGACTTGTGGGGAACACCGGGGAGCTGTTTTTT; CDR3 protein: CASRLVGNTGELFF
V gene: TRBV6-1; J gene: TRBJ2-7; D gene: TRBD1; clone size: NA; CDR3 DNA: TGTGCCAGCAAAATATCGGGACAGGTTGGCTACGAGCAGTACTTC; CDR3 protein: CASKISGQVGYEQYF
V gene: TRBV2; J gene: TRBJ1-1; D gene: TRBD1; clone size: few; CDR3 DNA: TGTGCCAGCAGTGTTCAGGACAGGGATTACACTGAAGCTTTCTTT; CDR3 protein: CASSVQDRDYTEAFF
V gene: TRBV29-1; J gene: TRBJ2-3; D gene: TRBD1; clone size: NA; CDR3 DNA: TGCAGCGTCCAGGGGAAGGGACAGAACACAGATACGCAGTATTTT; CDR3 protein: CSVQGKGQNTDTQYF
V gene: TRBV20-1; J gene: TRBJ2-3; D gene: NA; clone size: few; CDR3 DNA: TGCACCCCCGGAACTCAGTCTAGCACAGATACGCAGTATTTT; CDR3 protein: CTPGTQSSTDTQYF
V gene: TRBV5-1; J gene: TRBJ2-2; D gene: NA; clone size: few; CDR3 DNA: TGCGCCAGTACAGGAAGCGTTAACACCGGGGAGCTGTTTTTT; CDR3 protein: CASTGSVNTGELFF
V gene: TRBV7-8; J gene: TRBJ2-3; D gene: NA; clone size: many; CDR3 DNA: TGTGCCAGCAGCTTAGGAGGGGGGGAAACAGATACGCAGTATTTT; CDR3 protein: CASSLGGGETDTQYF
V gene: TRBV3-1; J gene: TRBJ2-1; D gene: NA; clone size: many; CDR3 DNA: TGTGCCAGCAGCCAAAGCTCCTACAATGAGCAGTTCTTC; CDR3 protein: CASSQSSYNEQFF
V gene: TRBV18; J gene: TRBJ2-1; D gene: NA; clone size: NA; CDR3 DNA: TGTGCCAGCTGCATCGACCAGAACAATGAGCAGTTCTTC; CDR3 protein: CASCIDQNNEQFF
V gene: TRBV10-2; J gene: TRBJ1-1; D gene: NA; clone size: NA; CDR3 DNA: TGCGCCAGCACCTTCGGGGTCGGCACTGAAGCTTTCTTT; CDR3 protein: CASTFGVGTEAFF
V gene: TRBV20-1; J gene: TRBJ2-3; D gene: NA; clone size: NA; CDR3 DNA: TGCAGTGCCTCTCGAGCAGATACGCAGTATTTT; CDR3 protein: CSASRADTQYF
V gene: TRBV19; J gene: TRBJ1-5; D gene: NA; clone size: NA; CDR3 DNA: TGTGCCAGTAGTACGGGGGAGCCCCAGCATTTT; CDR3 protein: CASSTGEPQHF
V gene: TRBV7-2; J gene: TRBJ2-7; D gene: TRBD1; clone size: many; CDR3 DNA: TGTGCCAGCAGCTTAGAGAGACAGGGCTCCTACGAGCAGTACTTC; CDR3 protein: CASSLERQGSYEQYF
V gene: TRBV2; J gene: TRBJ2-7; D gene: NA; clone size: many; CDR3 DNA: TGTGCCAGCACTCAAAATGGGGGAGTCGAGCAGTACTTC; CDR3 protein: CASTQNGGVEQYF